Sequencing of this T cell receptor beta chain was carried out in a study of blood T cell repertoires in COVID-19. The CDR3 consists of 18 residues. V lost 2 bases to trimming and J lost 1 base, with 18 bases between them. Per germline, CDR1 SGHTA and CDR2 FQGNSA. Generated by immunoSEQ multiplex PCR, the TCRdb table keeps only in-frame clones and is missing some. The profile shows 160,000 or so clones, 82% of them singletons. The clonotype comes from a woman aged 70-85 years with acute or convalescent COVID-19. The chain links TRBV7-2 to TRBJ1-5; no reliable D call. The sample was peripheral blood. In DNA, the CDR3 is TGTGCCAGCAGCTTAAGGTCACCCCTAGGGAGAAGCAATCAGCCCCAGCATTTT. Its protein product is CASSLRSPLGRSNQPQHF.